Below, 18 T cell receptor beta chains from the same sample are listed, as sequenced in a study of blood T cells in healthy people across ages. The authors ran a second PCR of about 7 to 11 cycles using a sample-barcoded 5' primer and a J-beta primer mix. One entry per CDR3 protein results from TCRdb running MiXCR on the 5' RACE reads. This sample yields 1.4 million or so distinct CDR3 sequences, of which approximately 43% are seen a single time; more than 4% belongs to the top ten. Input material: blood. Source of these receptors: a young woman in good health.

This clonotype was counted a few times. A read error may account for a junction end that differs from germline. CDR3 protein: CASSLGGGLGNEQFF. DNA of the CDR3: TGTGCCAGCAGTTTAGGGGGGGGCCTGGGCAATGAGCAGTTCTTC. The chain couples TRBV7-2 to TRBJ2-1; D is perhaps TRBD2 (7 bases). The CDR3 covers 15 residues. The V gene's germline CDR1 is SGHTA and CDR2 FQGNSA.

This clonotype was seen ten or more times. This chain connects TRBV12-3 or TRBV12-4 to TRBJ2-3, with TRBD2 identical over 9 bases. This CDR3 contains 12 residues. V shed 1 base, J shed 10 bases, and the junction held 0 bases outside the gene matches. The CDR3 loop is CASSLGLAAQYF. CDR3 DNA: TGTGCCAGCAGTTTAGGACTAGCGGCGCAGTATTTT.

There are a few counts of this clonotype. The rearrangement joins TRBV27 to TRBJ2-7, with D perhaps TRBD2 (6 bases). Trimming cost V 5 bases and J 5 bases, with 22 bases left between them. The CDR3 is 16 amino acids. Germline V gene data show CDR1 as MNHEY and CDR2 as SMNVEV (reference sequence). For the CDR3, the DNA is TGTGCCAGCAGTCCCCGTGGGACTCACAATAAGAACGAGCAGTACTTC. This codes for CASSPRGTHNKNEQYF.

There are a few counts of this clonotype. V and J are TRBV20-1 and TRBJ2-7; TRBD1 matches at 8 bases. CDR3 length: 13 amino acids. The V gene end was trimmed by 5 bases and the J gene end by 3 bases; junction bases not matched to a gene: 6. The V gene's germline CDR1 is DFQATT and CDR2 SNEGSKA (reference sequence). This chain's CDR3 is CSAYKQGVYEQYF. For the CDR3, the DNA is TGCAGTGCTTATAAACAGGGGGTCTACGAGCAGTACTTC.

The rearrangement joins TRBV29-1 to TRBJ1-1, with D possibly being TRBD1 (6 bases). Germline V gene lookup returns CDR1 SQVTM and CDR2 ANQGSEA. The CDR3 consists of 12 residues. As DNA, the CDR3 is TGCAGTGGGACAAGAATGAACACTGAAGCTTTCTTT. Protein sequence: CSGTRMNTEAFF.

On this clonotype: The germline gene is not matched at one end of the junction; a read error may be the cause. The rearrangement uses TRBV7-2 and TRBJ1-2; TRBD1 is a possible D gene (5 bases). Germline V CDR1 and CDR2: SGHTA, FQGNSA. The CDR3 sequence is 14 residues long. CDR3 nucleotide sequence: TGTGCCTGCAGCTTTCGGGACGGAAACTATGGCTACACCTTC. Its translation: CACSFRDGNYGYTF.

In DNA form, the CDR3 reads TGTGCCACCAGTGATCCCGGCGCTTGGGGGATCGAGGCAGATACGCAGTATTTT. This sequence encodes CATSDPGAWGIEADTQYF. V is TRBV24-1 and J is TRBJ2-3; D is perhaps TRBD1 or TRBD2 (5 bases each). Trimming cost V 3 bases and J 4 bases, with 22 bases left between them. Germline V gene sequence: CDR1 KGHDR, CDR2 SFDVKD. The CDR3 has 18 residues.

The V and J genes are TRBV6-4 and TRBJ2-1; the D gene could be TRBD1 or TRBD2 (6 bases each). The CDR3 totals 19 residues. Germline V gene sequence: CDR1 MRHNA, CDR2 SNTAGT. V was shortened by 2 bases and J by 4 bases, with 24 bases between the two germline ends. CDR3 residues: CASSDGITRGLILYNEQFF. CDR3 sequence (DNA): TGTGCCAGCAGTGACGGAATAACCAGGGGACTGATTTTGTACAATGAGCAGTTCTTC.

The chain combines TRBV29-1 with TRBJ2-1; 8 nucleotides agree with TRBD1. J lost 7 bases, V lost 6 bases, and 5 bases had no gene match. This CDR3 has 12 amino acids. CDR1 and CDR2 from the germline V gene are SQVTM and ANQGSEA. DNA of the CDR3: TGCAGCGTGGATACAGGGGGGAATGAGCAGTTCTTC. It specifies CSVDTGGNEQFF.

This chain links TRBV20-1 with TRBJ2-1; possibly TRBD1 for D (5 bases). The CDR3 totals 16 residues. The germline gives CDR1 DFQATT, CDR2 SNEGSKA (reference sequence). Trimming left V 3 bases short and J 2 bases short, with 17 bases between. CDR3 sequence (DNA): TGCAGTGCTAGTAGACCCCCTTGGGGCACCTACAATGAGCAGTTCTTC. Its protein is CSASRPPWGTYNEQFF.

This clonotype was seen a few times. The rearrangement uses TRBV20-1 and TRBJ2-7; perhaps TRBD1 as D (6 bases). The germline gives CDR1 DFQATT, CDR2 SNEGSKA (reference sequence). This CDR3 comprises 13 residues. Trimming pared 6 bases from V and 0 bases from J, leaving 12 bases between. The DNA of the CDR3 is TGCAGTGCAAACGGACAGAGCTCCTACGAGCAGTACTTC. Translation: CSANGQSSYEQYF.

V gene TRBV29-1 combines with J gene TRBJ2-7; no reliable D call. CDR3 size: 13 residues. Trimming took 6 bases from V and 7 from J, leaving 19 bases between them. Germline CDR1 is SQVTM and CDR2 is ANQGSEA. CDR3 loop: CSVQLNAYNEQYF. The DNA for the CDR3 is TGCAGCGTCCAACTCAACGCCTACAATGAGCAGTACTTC.

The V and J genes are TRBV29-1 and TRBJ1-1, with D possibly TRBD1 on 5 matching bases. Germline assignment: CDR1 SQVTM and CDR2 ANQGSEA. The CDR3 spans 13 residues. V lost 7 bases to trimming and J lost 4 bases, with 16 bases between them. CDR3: CSGDRGGVTEAFF. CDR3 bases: TGCAGCGGGGACCGGGGGGGGGTCACTGAAGCTTTCTTT.

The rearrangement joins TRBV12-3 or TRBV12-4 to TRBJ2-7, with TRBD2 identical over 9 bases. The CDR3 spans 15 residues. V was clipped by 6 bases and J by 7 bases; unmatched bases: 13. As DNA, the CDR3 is TGTGCCAGCAGACGGAGCGGGGGGAAATACAATGAGCAGTACTTC. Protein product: CASRRSGGKYNEQYF.

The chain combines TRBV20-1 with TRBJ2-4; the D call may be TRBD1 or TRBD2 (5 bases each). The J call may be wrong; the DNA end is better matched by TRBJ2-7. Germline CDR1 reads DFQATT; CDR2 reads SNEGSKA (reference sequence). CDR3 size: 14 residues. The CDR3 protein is CSATAGTSRYEQYF. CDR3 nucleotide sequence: TGCAGTGCAACCGCCGGGACGAGTCGCTACGAGCAGTACTTC.

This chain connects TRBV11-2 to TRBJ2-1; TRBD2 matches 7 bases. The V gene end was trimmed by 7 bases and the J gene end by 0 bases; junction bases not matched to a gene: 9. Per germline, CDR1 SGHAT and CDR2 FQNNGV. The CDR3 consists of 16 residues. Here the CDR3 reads CASNPASGSSYNEQFF. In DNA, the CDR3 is TGTGCCAGCAACCCCGCTAGCGGAAGCTCCTACAATGAGCAGTTCTTC.

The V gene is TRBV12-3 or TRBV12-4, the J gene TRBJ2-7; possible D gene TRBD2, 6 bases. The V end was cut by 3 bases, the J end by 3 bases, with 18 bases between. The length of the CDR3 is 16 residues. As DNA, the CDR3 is TGTGCCAGCAGTTTGCGGGGCCACTACTCCTACTACGAGCAGTACTTC. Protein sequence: CASSLRGHYSYYEQYF.

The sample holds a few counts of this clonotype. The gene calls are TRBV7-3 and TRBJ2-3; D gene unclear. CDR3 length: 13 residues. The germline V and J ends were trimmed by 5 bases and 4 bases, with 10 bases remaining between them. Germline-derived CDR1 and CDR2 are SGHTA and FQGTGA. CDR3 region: CASSPDWSDTQYF. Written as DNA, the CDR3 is TGTGCCAGCAGCCCCGACTGGTCAGATACGCAGTATTTT.